This entry lists 30 T cell receptor beta chains sequenced from one sample in a study of cytomegalovirus exposure and HLA in healthy donors (dated by TCRdb to 2015 to 2018). The library was prepared using the immunoSEQ multiplex PCR assay. A mixture of 60 forward primers for TCR Vbeta segments and 13 reverse primers for TCR Jbeta segments was used in the multiplex PCR. The immuneACCESS repertoire file appears here via TCRdb, limited to in-frame rearrangements. These files lack a portion of the clones; in checked studies, under half of the deficit traces to unresolved V genes, and the cause of the others is not known. The sample data list about 120,000 clones, and roughly 9% of these were observed just once. The ten largest clones take up approximately 6.4% of the sample. Sequencing used PBMCs. The receptor source for this set is a woman in her 40s in good health and CMV-seropositive.

This clone was counted a few times. The genes are TRBV30 and TRBJ1-5; TRBD1 agrees at 8 bases. This CDR3 has 15 amino acids. Looked up from germline, CDR1 is GTSNPN and CDR2 is SVGIG (reference sequence). J was trimmed by 3 bases and V by 4 bases; bases with no gene match: 8. The CDR3 DNA is TGTGCCTGGACCTTCGGGACAGGCTCCAATCAGCCCCAGCATTTT. It yields the protein CAWTFGTGSNQPQHF.

The chain recombines TRBV4-1 with TRBJ2-7; D is possibly TRBD1 (6 bases). Trimming shortened V by 2 bases and J by 11 bases, and 19 bases separated the two germline ends. The CDR3 contains 14 residues. From germline, CDR1 is MGHRA and CDR2 YSYEKL. CDR3 coding DNA: TGCGCCAGCAGCCAACCGACTCAGGGGACGAAGAAGTACTTC. It codes for CASSQPTQGTKKYF.

The chain couples TRBV18 to TRBJ1-1; no clear D gene. The CDR3 loop spans 14 amino acids. The germline gives CDR1 KGHSH, CDR2 LQKENI. Trimming took 1 base from V and 0 from J, leaving 6 bases between them. The chain's CDR3 is CASSPLELNTEAFF. CDR3 bases: TGTGCCAGCTCACCACTAGAACTGAACACTGAAGCTTTCTTT.

The gene calls are TRBV12-5 and TRBJ1-1, with a tentative D call TRBD1 (6 bases). The CDR3 covers 14 residues. V shed 6 bases and J shed 2 bases, with 13 bases lying between them. Looked up from germline, CDR1 is LGHNT and CDR2 is FRNRAP. The CDR3 coding sequence is TGTGCTAGTGGCCGCGGACAGCTAAACACTGAAGCTTTCTTT. Translation: CASGRGQLNTEAFF.

This clone was counted between two and nine times. The chain has TRBV7-3 and TRBJ2-1, with D possibly being TRBD2 (6 bases). This CDR3 is built from 15 residues. Germline CDR1 SGHTA, CDR2 FQGTGA. Between the trimmed V and J ends, which lost 5 bases and 2 bases, there was a span of 13 bases. The CDR3 sequence is CASSPGRGTYNEQFF. CDR3 coding DNA: TGTGCCAGCAGCCCCGGGCGGGGTACCTACAATGAGCAGTTCTTC.

A few counts support this clone. The chain uses TRBV28 and TRBJ1-4; no firm D call. The CDR3 has 15 amino acids. Trimming took off 8 bases at V and 6 bases at J, with 19 bases between the two ends. CDR1 is MDHEN and CDR2 is SYDVKM in the germline V gene. Here the CDR3 DNA reads TGTGCCAGCCTGGACTCCCGTCAAGCGGATGAAAAACTGTTTTTT. Translating it yields CASLDSRQADEKLFF.

This clone was counted between two and nine times. This chain uses TRBV18 with TRBJ2-7; weak D call: TRBD1 (6 bases). Germline V lookup: CDR1 KGHSH, CDR2 LQKENI. V lost 6 bases to trimming and J lost 4 bases, with 10 bases between them. This CDR3 has 12 residues. CDR3 in DNA: TGTGCCAGCTCTACCCAGGGGTACGAGCAGTACTTC. This encodes CASSTQGYEQYF.

The chain employs TRBV10-3 and TRBJ2-1; D is unresolved. This CDR3 is 14 amino acids long. Germline loops: CDR1 ENHRY, CDR2 SYGVKD. V shed 3 bases and J shed 4 bases, with 10 bases lying between them. The CDR3 DNA reads TGTGCCATCAGTGATGTGTCTTCTTACAATGAGCAGTTCTTC. It yields the protein CAISDVSSYNEQFF.

There are a few counts of this clone. The chain links TRBV7-7 to TRBJ2-5; D might be TRBD2 (7 bases). The CDR3 spans 14 residues. Looked up from germline, CDR1 is SSHAT and CDR2 is FNYEAQ (reference sequence). V lost 8 bases and J 1 base, leaving 14 bases between the germline ends. The CDR3 reads CASGGGGPQETQYF. DNA for the CDR3: TGTGCCAGCGGTGGGGGGGGGCCCCAAGAGACCCAGTACTTC.

This clone has a handful of counts. The gene calls are TRBV18 and TRBJ1-1, with D hard to call. There are 15 residues in the CDR3. Germline CDR1 KGHSH, CDR2 LQKENI. V dropped 2 bases and J dropped 1 base, with 11 bases sitting between them. DNA of the CDR3: TGTGCCAGCTCACCAGAGCACAGCAGGAACACTGAAGCTTTCTTT. It specifies CASSPEHSRNTEAFF.

The CDR3 sequence is CASSSPGHLRETQYF. Here the CDR3 DNA reads TGTGCCAGCAGCTCTCCGGGACACCTTCGGGAGACCCAGTACTTC. The rearrangement links TRBV5-6 to TRBJ2-5; possibly TRBD1 for D (6 bases). Germline V gives CDR1 SGHDT, CDR2 YYEEEE. The CDR3 spans 15 residues. V dropped 3 bases and J dropped 5 bases, with 17 bases sitting between them.

This chain joins TRBV2 and TRBJ2-5; 8 nucleotides line up with TRBD1. This CDR3 has 13 residues. V lost 8 bases to trimming and J lost 3 bases; unmatched junction nucleotides: 5. Germline loops: CDR1 SNHLY, CDR2 FYNNEI. The CDR3 region is CASGTDREETQYF. CDR3 coding DNA: TGTGCCAGCGGTACGGACAGGGAAGAGACCCAGTACTTC. Supplemented by reference TRBV2 and TRBJ2-5, the full variable domain reads EPEVTQTPSHQVTQMGQEVILRCVPISNHLYFYWYRQILGQKVEFLVSFYNNEISEKSEIFDDQFSVERPDGSNFTLKIRSTKLEDSAMYFCASGTDREETQYFGPGTRLLVL.

CDR3 protein: CASSLVDSRYNEQFF. CDR3 in DNA: TGCGCCAGCAGCTTGGTGGACAGCAGGTACAATGAGCAGTTCTTC. This rearrangement joins TRBV5-1 to TRBJ2-1; D perhaps matches TRBD1 (6 bases). V lost 0 bases and J 4 bases, leaving 11 bases between the germline ends. Germline lookup yields CDR1 SGHRS and CDR2 YFSETQ. The CDR3 length is 15 residues.

This clone was found a few times. This rearrangement joins TRBV27 to TRBJ2-7; 7 bases align to TRBD1. J gave up 4 bases and V 5 bases, and 11 bases lay outside the gene matches. The CDR3 has 15 residues. Germline V gene data show CDR1 as MNHEY and CDR2 as SMNVEV (reference sequence). Written as DNA, the CDR3 is TGTGCCAGCAGTAACCCGTGGACAGGTCTATACGAGCAGTACTTC. Its protein is CASSNPWTGLYEQYF.

This clone was found a few times. J is TRBJ2-2 and V is TRBV16, with D maybe TRBD2 (6 bases). This CDR3 contains 13 residues. The V gene lost 4 bases and the J gene lost 6 bases, with 9 bases spanning the gap. Germline V gives CDR1 KGHSY, CDR2 FQNENV. The CDR3 region has the DNA TGTGCCAGCAGCCTTACTAGCTCCGGGGAGCTGTTTTTT. This gives the protein CASSLTSSGELFF.

The chain recombines TRBV7-8 with TRBJ1-1; D not certain. Germline CDR1 SGHVS, CDR2 FQNEAQ. V lost 3 bases, J lost 7 bases, and 6 bases lay in between. The CDR3 has 11 amino acids. CDR3 in amino acids: CASSLVDEAFF. In DNA form, the CDR3 reads TGTGCCAGCAGCTTGGTAGATGAAGCTTTCTTT.

This clone showed up just a few times. The V call is TRBV9, the J call TRBJ1-4; tentative D call: TRBD1 (5 bases). The germline V gene encodes CDR1 SGDLS and CDR2 YYNGEE. The length of the CDR3 is 14 residues. V lost 4 bases to trimming and J lost 8 bases, with 15 bases between them. The CDR3 reads CASSPGHGSEKLFF. The CDR3, as DNA: TGTGCCAGCAGCCCTGGACACGGGTCGGAAAAACTGTTTTTT.

This clone was counted between two and nine times. V usage is TRBV28 and J usage is TRBJ1-1; D remains unclear. In germline, CDR1 is MDHEN, CDR2 SYDVKM. Between the trimmed V and J ends, which lost 2 bases and 6 bases, there was a span of 13 bases. The CDR3 sequence is 14 residues long. In DNA form, the CDR3 reads TGTGCCAGCAGTTTACGGGGAAGGTTCGCTGAAGCTTTCTTT. Translating gives CASSLRGRFAEAFF.

This clone was counted a few times. This chain joins TRBV7-9 and TRBJ2-1; no clear D. The CDR3 has 11 residues. The V end lost 2 bases, the J end lost 8 bases, and 4 bases lay between the germline ends. Germline lookup yields CDR1 SEHNR and CDR2 FQNEAQ (reference sequence). CDR3 in amino acids: CASSLIDEQFF. In nucleotides, the CDR3 is TGTGCCAGCAGCTTAATCGATGAGCAGTTCTTC.

The genes are TRBV11-2 and TRBJ1-4, with TRBD1 identical over 9 bases. The CDR3 is made up of 14 amino acids. Germline lookup yields CDR1 SGHAT and CDR2 FQNNGV. The ends lost 5 bases at V and 8 bases at J; junction bases unmatched: 6. CDR3 amino acids: CASSNRGRREKLFF. The CDR3 nucleotides are TGTGCCAGCAGCAACAGGGGGCGGAGGGAAAAACTGTTTTTT. Full variable domain (outside the CDR3, taken from reference TRBV11-2 and TRBJ1-4): EAGVAQSPRYKIIEKRQSVAFWCNPISGHATLYWYQQILGQGPKLLIQFQNNGVVDDSQLPKDRFSAERLKGVDSTLKIQPAKLEDSAVYLCASSNRGRREKLFFGSGTQLSVL.

This clone was found a few times. The rearrangement links TRBV5-4 to TRBJ2-1, with 7 bases matching TRBD1. The junction had 8 bases not matched to a gene; V was cut back by 0 bases and J by 5 bases. The germline V gene has CDR1 SGHNT and CDR2 YYREEE (reference sequence). The CDR3 runs 16 residues. The CDR3 coding sequence is TGTGCCAGCAGCTTGGCCTTAGCAGGGGGACACAATGAGCAGTTCTTC. Residues: CASSLALAGGHNEQFF.

This chain connects TRBV4-1 to TRBJ1-3; D possibly corresponds to TRBD1 (5 bases). V was pared by 2 bases and J by 0 bases, with 14 bases between. This CDR3 comprises 17 residues. Per germline, CDR1 MGHRA and CDR2 YSYEKL. Written as DNA, the CDR3 is TGCGCCAGCAGCCAACCCCTCAGGGAGGCCTCTGGAAACACCATATATTTT. Its protein product is CASSQPLREASGNTIYF.

Only a few counts were recorded for this clone. The chain links TRBV25-1 to TRBJ2-2; no definite D call. The V end was cut by 8 bases, the J end by 9 bases, with 13 bases between. This CDR3 is 12 amino acids long. CDR1 and CDR2 (germline): MGHDK, SYGVNS. The CDR3 here is CASSPEVWELFF. The CDR3 coding sequence is TGTGCCAGCTCCCCAGAAGTTTGGGAGCTGTTTTTT.

The chain combines TRBV19 with TRBJ2-2; a possible D gene is TRBD1 (5 bases). V lost 2 bases and J 5 bases, leaving 9 bases between the germline ends. CDR1 is LNHDA and CDR2 is SQIVND in the germline V gene (reference sequence). This CDR3 has 14 residues. The CDR3 DNA reads as TGTGCCAGTAGTATACAGGGCCGGACCGGGGAGCTGTTTTTT. Residues: CASSIQGRTGELFF.

This clone has just a few counts. This chain links TRBV5-4 with TRBJ1-2, with 8 bases fitting TRBD1. Per germline, CDR1 SGHNT and CDR2 YYREEE (reference sequence). After removal of 2 bases from V and 4 bases from J, the junction contained 7 bases not matched to a gene. The CDR3 runs 15 residues. The CDR3 sequence is CASSFGRGLGYGYTF. The CDR3 DNA sequence: TGTGCCAGCAGCTTCGGCAGGGGGCTGGGCTATGGCTACACCTTC.

The rearrangement joins TRBV6-1 to TRBJ1-5, with a possible D match to TRBD1 (6 bases). The germline gives CDR1 MNHNS, CDR2 SASEGT. This CDR3 comprises 13 residues. V lost 4 bases and J 6 bases, leaving 10 bases between the germline ends. CDR3 region: CASSGTGFQPQHF. The CDR3 nucleotides are TGTGCCAGCAGTGGAACAGGGTTTCAGCCCCAGCATTTT.

This clone was seen a few times. V is TRBV19 and J is TRBJ2-7, with 10 bases matching TRBD1. Germline assignment: CDR1 LNHDA and CDR2 SQIVND (reference sequence). Trimming took 4 bases from V and 4 from J; bases not matched to a gene: 7. The CDR3 totals 15 residues. In nucleotides, the CDR3 is TGTGCCAGTAGTAGGCCGGGACAGGGGCGGTACGAGCAGTACTTC. Its protein product is CASSRPGQGRYEQYF.

This clone was recorded a few times. The rearrangement uses TRBV28 and TRBJ1-1, with 8 bases fitting TRBD1. Per germline, CDR1 MDHEN and CDR2 SYDVKM. V was clipped by 6 bases and J by 3 bases; unmatched bases: 15. CDR3 size: 17 residues. Written as DNA, the CDR3 is TGTGCCAGCAGCCCTCGACAGGGGAGGAGGATATACACTGAAGCTTTCTTT. Translated: CASSPRQGRRIYTEAFF.

This chain joins TRBV7-9 and TRBJ2-1; D gene unclear. CDR3 length: 14 residues. CDR1 and CDR2 (germline): SEHNR, FQNEAQ (reference sequence). V was clipped by 3 bases and J by 0 bases, with 6 bases between them. CDR3 residues: CASSFGGSYNEQFF. CDR3 DNA: TGTGCCAGCAGCTTCGGCGGCTCCTACAATGAGCAGTTCTTC.

This clone was seen a few times. The V and J genes are TRBV6-1 and TRBJ2-7; 7 bases match TRBD1. Germline CDR1 is MNHNS and CDR2 is SASEGT. This CDR3 has 13 amino acids. With 6 bases clipped from V and 1 base from J, the junction kept 3 bases outside the gene matches. In DNA form, the CDR3 reads TGTGCCAGCAGCGGACAGGCTTCCTACGAGCAGTACTTC. Protein product: CASSGQASYEQYF.